This is a list of T cell receptor beta chains from one sample in a study of blood T cells in healthy people across ages. From the 5' RACE reads, TCRdb called clonotypes with MiXCR, one entry per CDR3 protein. The table records over a million distinct CDR3 sequences, about 43% of them present only once. The sequencing sample was made of blood. These receptors were collected from a woman aged 18-35 years in good health. The CDR3 runs from the conserved cysteine through the conserved F or W. The order of the fields is D gene, J gene, V gene, clone size, CDR3 protein, CDR3 DNA. The D gene is left open where the match is weak. Some rows have no size entry. The others give once, few or many, or a class for an expanded clone.

D gene: .
J gene: TRBJ2-7
V gene: TRBV6-5
clone size: few
CDR3 protein: CASRGVKSYEQYF
CDR3 DNA: TGTGCCAGCAGGGGAGTAAAATCCTACGAGCAGTACTTC

D gene: .
J gene: TRBJ1-2
V gene: TRBV10-3
clone size: once
CDR3 protein: CAISDPGRGYTF
CDR3 DNA: TGTGCCATCAGTGACCCCGGACGCGGCTACACCTTC

D gene: .
J gene: TRBJ2-1
V gene: TRBV30
clone size: .
CDR3 protein: CAWSAPNRVVGNEQFF
CDR3 DNA: TGTGCCTGGAGTGCACCCAACAGGGTAGTTGGCAATGAGCAGTTCTTC

D gene: TRBD2
J gene: TRBJ2-3
V gene: TRBV7-2
clone size: .
CDR3 protein: CASSPTSGYSTDTQYF
CDR3 DNA: TGTGCCAGCAGCCCCACTAGCGGGTATAGCACAGATACGCAGTATTTT

D gene: .
J gene: TRBJ1-1
V gene: TRBV6-5
clone size: once
CDR3 protein: CASSKTGSGTEAFF
CDR3 DNA: TGTGCCAGCAGCAAAACAGGGTCCGGCACTGAAGCTTTCTTT

D gene: TRBD2
J gene: TRBJ2-7
V gene: TRBV7-2
clone size: few
CDR3 protein: CASSLVGGTKSDEQYF
CDR3 DNA: TGTGCCAGCAGCTTAGTAGGCGGGACTAAGAGTGACGAGCAGTACTTC

D gene: TRBD2
J gene: TRBJ2-1
V gene: TRBV6-1
clone size: few
CDR3 protein: CASSPGTSGSLIEQFF
CDR3 DNA: TGTGCCAGCAGTCCTGGGACTAGCGGGAGTCTCATTGAGCAGTTCTTC

D gene: .
J gene: TRBJ2-7
V gene: TRBV7-6
clone size: .
CDR3 protein: CASSGGSIGTYEQYF
CDR3 DNA: TGTGCCAGCAGCGGGGGGTCGATCGGGACCTACGAGCAGTACTTC

D gene: .
J gene: TRBJ2-4
V gene: TRBV19
clone size: once
CDR3 protein: CASEGRSAGKENIQYF
CDR3 DNA: TGTGCCAGCGAGGGTAGGAGCGCAGGGAAGGAAAACATTCAGTACTTC

D gene: TRBD2
J gene: TRBJ2-7
V gene: TRBV5-1
clone size: few
CDR3 protein: CASSSLAGGNPYEQYF
CDR3 DNA: TGCGCCAGCAGCTCGCTAGCGGGGGGCAATCCCTACGAGCAGTACTTC

D gene: .
J gene: TRBJ2-1
V gene: TRBV20-1
clone size: few
CDR3 protein: CSARDDEISYNEQFF
CDR3 DNA: TGCAGTGCTAGAGACGACGAAATTTCATACAATGAGCAGTTCTTC

D gene: .
J gene: TRBJ2-2
V gene: TRBV7-6
clone size: .
CDR3 protein: CASSVMLGAGELFF
CDR3 DNA: TGTGCCAGCAGCGTAATGTTAGGGGCCGGGGAGCTGTTTTTT

D gene: .
J gene: TRBJ1-4
V gene: TRBV29-1
clone size: few
CDR3 protein: CSVEDPRQSNEKLFF
CDR3 DNA: TGCAGCGTTGAAGATCCCCGGCAGTCAAATGAAAAACTGTTTTTT

D gene: .
J gene: TRBJ2-2
V gene: TRBV5-1
clone size: few
CDR3 protein: CASSLSGVPSGELFF
CDR3 DNA: TGCGCCAGCAGCTTATCAGGGGTCCCCTCCGGGGAGCTGTTTTTT

D gene: .
J gene: TRBJ2-3
V gene: TRBV2
clone size: few
CDR3 protein: CASIGYPVTDTQYF
CDR3 DNA: TGTGCCAGCATAGGGTACCCGGTCACAGATACGCAGTATTTT

D gene: .
J gene: TRBJ2-1
V gene: TRBV7-2
clone size: few
CDR3 protein: CASSSLWGEGVTEQFF
CDR3 DNA: TGTGCCAGCAGCTCCCTTTGGGGGGAAGGGGTAACTGAGCAGTTCTTC

D gene: TRBD2
J gene: TRBJ2-3
V gene: TRBV27
clone size: .
CDR3 protein: CASRGSGTFTDTQYF
CDR3 DNA: TGTGCCAGCAGGGGTAGCGGGACCTTCACAGATACGCAGTATTTT

D gene: TRBD1
J gene: TRBJ2-7
V gene: TRBV7-9
clone size: few
CDR3 protein: CASSWDRASPYEQYF
CDR3 DNA: TGTGCCAGCAGCTGGGACAGGGCCTCACCCTACGAGCAGTACTTC

D gene: .
J gene: TRBJ2-1
V gene: TRBV25-1
clone size: .
CDR3 protein: CASTKGGGNEQFF
CDR3 DNA: TGTGCCAGCACAAAGGGGGGGGGCAATGAGCAGTTCTTC

D gene: .
J gene: TRBJ2-7
V gene: TRBV9
clone size: .
CDR3 protein: CASSTHTSYEQYF
CDR3 DNA: TGTGCCAGCAGCACCCACACAAGCTACGAGCAGTACTTC

D gene: TRBD1
J gene: TRBJ2-7
V gene: TRBV25-1
clone size: .
CDR3 protein: CASVTGGPHYEQYF
CDR3 DNA: TGTGCCAGCGTGACAGGGGGCCCCCACTACGAGCAGTACTTC

D gene: .
J gene: TRBJ2-4
V gene: TRBV9
clone size: many
CDR3 protein: CASSVDNKNIQYF
CDR3 DNA: TGTGCCAGCAGCGTAGACAACAAAAACATTCAGTACTTC

D gene: .
J gene: TRBJ1-1
V gene: TRBV2
clone size: many
CDR3 protein: CASNGGWAEAFF
CDR3 DNA: TGTGCCAGCAACGGGGGGTGGGCTGAAGCTTTCTTT

D gene: TRBD1
J gene: TRBJ2-7
V gene: TRBV27
clone size: few
CDR3 protein: CASSLRPTGGFYEQYF
CDR3 DNA: TGTGCCAGCAGTTTAAGGCCGACAGGGGGCTTCTACGAGCAGTACTTC